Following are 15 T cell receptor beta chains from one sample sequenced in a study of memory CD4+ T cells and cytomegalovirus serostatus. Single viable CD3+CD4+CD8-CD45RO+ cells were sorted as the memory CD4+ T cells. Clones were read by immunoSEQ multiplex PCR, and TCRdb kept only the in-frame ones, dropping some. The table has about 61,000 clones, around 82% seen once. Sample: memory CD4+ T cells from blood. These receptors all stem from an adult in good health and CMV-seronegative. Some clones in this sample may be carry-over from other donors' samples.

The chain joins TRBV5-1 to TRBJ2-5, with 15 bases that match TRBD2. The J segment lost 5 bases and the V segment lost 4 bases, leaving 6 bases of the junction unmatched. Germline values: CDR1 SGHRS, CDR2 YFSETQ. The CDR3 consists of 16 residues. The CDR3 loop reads CASSRWTSGGAETQYF. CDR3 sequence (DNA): TGCGCCAGCAGCCGATGGACTAGCGGGGGGGCCGAGACCCAGTACTTC.

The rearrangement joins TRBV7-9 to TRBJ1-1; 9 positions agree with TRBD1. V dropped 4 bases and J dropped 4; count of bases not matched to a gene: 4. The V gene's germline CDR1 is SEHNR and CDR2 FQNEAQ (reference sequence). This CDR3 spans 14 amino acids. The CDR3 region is CASSSQGQGTEAFF. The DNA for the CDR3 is TGTGCCAGCAGCTCGCAGGGACAGGGCACTGAAGCTTTCTTT. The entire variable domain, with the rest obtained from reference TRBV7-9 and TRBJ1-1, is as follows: DTGVSQNPRHKITKRGQNVTFRCDPISEHNRLYWYRQTLGQGPEFLTYFQNEAQLEKSRLLSDRFSAERPKGSFSTLEIQRTEQGDSAMYLCASSSQGQGTEAFFGQGTRLTVV.

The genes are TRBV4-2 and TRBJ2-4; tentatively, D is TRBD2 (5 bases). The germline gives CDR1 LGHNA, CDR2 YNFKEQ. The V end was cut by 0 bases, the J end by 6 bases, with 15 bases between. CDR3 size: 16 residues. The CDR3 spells CASSQDRLAPLNIQYF. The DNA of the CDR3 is TGTGCCAGCAGCCAAGATCGGCTAGCCCCCTTAAACATTCAGTACTTC.

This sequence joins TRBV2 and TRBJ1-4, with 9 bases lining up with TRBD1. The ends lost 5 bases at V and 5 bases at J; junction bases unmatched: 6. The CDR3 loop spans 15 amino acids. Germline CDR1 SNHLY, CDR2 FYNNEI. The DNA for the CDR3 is TGTGCCAGCAGTCTCCTGACAGGGGGGAATGAAAAACTGTTTTTT. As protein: CASSLLTGGNEKLFF. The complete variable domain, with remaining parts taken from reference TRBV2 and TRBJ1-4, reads EPEVTQTPSHQVTQMGQEVILRCVPISNHLYFYWYRQILGQKVEFLVSFYNNEISEKSEIFDDQFSVERPDGSNFTLKIRSTKLEDSAMYFCASSLLTGGNEKLFFGSGTQLSVL.

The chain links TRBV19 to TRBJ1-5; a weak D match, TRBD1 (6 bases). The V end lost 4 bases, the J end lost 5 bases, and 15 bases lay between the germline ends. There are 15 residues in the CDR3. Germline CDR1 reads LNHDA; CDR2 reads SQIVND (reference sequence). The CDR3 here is CASSTYSKGDQPQHF. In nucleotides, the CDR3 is TGTGCCAGTAGTACCTATTCGAAGGGGGATCAGCCCCAGCATTTT.

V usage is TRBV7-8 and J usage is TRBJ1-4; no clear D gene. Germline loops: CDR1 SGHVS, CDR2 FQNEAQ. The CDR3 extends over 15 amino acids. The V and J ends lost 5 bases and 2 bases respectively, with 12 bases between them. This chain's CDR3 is CASSPPLWTNEKLFF. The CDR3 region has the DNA TGTGCCAGCAGCCCGCCGCTTTGGACTAATGAAAAACTGTTTTTT.

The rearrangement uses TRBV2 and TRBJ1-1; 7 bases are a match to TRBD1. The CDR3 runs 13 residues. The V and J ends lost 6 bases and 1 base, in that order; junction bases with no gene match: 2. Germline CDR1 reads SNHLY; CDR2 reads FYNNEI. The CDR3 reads CASRDRANTEAFF. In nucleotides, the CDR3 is TGTGCCAGCAGAGACAGGGCGAACACTGAAGCTTTCTTT.

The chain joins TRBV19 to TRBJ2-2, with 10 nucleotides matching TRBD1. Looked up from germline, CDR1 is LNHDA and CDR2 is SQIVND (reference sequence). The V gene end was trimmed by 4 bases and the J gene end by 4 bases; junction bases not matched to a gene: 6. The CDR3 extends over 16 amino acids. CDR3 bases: TGTGCCAGTAGTAAAAGACAGGGGGCGGTCACCGGGGAGCTGTTTTTT. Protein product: CASSKRQGAVTGELFF.

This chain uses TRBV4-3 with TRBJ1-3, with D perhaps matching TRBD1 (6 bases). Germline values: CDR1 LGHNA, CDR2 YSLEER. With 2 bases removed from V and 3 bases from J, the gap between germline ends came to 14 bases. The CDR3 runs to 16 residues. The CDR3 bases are TGCGCCAGCAGCCAATACAGGGTAGGAATTGGAAACACCATATATTTT. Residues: CASSQYRVGIGNTIYF.

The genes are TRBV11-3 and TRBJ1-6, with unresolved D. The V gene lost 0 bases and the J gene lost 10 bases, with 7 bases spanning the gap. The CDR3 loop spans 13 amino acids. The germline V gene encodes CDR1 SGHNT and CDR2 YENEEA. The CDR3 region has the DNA TGTGCCAGCAGCTTAGAGTCAAGCTCACCCCTCCACTTT. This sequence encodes CASSLESSSPLHF.

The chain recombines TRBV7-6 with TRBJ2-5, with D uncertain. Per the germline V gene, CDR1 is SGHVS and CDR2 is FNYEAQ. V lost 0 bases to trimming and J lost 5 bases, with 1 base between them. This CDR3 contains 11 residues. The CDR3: CASSLAETQYF. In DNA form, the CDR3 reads TGTGCCAGCAGCTTAGCGGAGACCCAGTACTTC.

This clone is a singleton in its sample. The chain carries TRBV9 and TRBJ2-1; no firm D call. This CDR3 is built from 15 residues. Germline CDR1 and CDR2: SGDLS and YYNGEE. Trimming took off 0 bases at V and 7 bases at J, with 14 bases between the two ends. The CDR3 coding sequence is TGTGCCAGCAGCGTAGAGGGAATTGGGTGGAATGAGCAGTTCTTC. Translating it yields CASSVEGIGWNEQFF.

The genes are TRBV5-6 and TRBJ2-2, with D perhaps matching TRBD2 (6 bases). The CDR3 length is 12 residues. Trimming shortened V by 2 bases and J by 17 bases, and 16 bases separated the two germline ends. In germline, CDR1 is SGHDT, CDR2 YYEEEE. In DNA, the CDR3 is TGTGCCAGCAGCTTAACCGGGCGCGGGATTTTTTTT. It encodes CASSLTGRGIFF.

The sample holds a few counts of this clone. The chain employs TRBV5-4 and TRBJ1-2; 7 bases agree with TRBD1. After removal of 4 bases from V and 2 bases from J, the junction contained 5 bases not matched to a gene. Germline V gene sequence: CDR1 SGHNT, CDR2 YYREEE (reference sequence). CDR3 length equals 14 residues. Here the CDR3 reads CASSPQGLNYGYTF. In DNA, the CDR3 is TGTGCCAGCAGCCCACAGGGGCTAAACTATGGCTACACCTTC.

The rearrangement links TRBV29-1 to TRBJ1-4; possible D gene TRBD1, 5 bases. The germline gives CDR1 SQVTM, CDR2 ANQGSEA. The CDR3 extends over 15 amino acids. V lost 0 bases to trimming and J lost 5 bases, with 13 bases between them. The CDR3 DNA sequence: TGCAGCGTTGAAGATGCATCAGGGTCGAATGAAAAACTGTTTTTT. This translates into CSVEDASGSNEKLFF.